Listed below are T cell receptor beta chains from one sample, sequenced in a study of blood T cell repertoires in COVID-19. The protocol was immunoSEQ multiplex PCR, while the TCRdb copy is restricted to in-frame clones and leaves out a portion. The repertoire holds some 80,000 clones, 65% to 90% seen once, with approximately 20% in the top ten. Sequences were obtained from peripheral blood. These receptors were obtained from a woman aged 50 to 60 with acute or convalescent COVID-19. The CDR3 runs from the conserved cysteine through the conserved F or W. The order of the fields is clone size, V gene, J gene, D gene, CDR3 protein, CDR3 DNA. A D gene is named only where the DNA matches it firmly. Clone size is given for some rows only: seen once, a few or many times, or a class if the clone is expanded.

-	TRBV20-1	TRBJ1-2	TRBD1	CSARGDRAYTF	TGCAGTGCTAGAGGAGACAGGGCCTACACCTTC
-	TRBV2	TRBJ1-1	-	CASSLGAMNTEAFF	TGTGCCAGCAGCCTGGGGGCCATGAACACTGAAGCTTTCTTT
-	TRBV5-1	TRBJ1-5	TRBD1	CASRPDRGGQPQHF	TGCGCCAGCAGGCCGGACAGGGGCGGTCAGCCCCAGCATTTT
-	TRBV28	TRBJ2-1	-	CASSSSNEQFF	TGTGCCAGCAGTTCTAGCAATGAGCAGTTCTTC
once	TRBV4-1	TRBJ2-2	-	CASSQLPTGTGELFF	TGCGCCAGCAGCCAACTCCCCACGGGGACCGGGGAGCTGTTTTTT
once	TRBV2	TRBJ2-7	TRBD2	CASRPSGGSSEQYF	TGTGCCAGCAGGCCTAGCGGAGGGAGCTCGGAGCAGTACTTC
few	TRBV15	TRBJ2-7	-	CATSRDSQGSYEQYF	TGTGCCACCAGCAGAGATTCCCAGGGAAGCTACGAGCAGTACTTC
-	TRBV4-1	TRBJ1-1	TRBD1	CASSQTGQFVAEAFF	TGCGCCAGCAGCCAAACGGGACAGTTTGTCGCTGAAGCTTTCTTT
-	TRBV6-2/TRBV6-3	TRBJ2-7	-	CASSSKQGISYEQYF	TGTGCCAGCAGTTCCAAACAGGGAATCTCCTACGAGCAGTACTTC
-	TRBV6-2/TRBV6-3	TRBJ1-5	-	CASSSRGSQPQHF	TGTGCCAGCAGTTCCAGGGGTAGTCAGCCCCAGCATTTT
-	TRBV3-1/TRBV3-2	TRBJ1-6	-	CASSLVVGYSPLHF	TGTGCCAGCAGCCTTGTCGTCGGGTATTCACCCCTCCACTTT
-	TRBV7-9	TRBJ2-3	-	CASSFEGLTDTQYF	TGTGCCAGCAGCTTTGAGGGCCTCACAGATACGCAGTATTTT
-	TRBV5-1	TRBJ2-7	-	CASGRDNYEQYF	TGCGCCAGCGGCCGGGACAACTACGAGCAGTACTTC
-	TRBV4-3	TRBJ2-1	TRBD1	CASSQGGTDRYNEQFF	TGCGCCAGCAGCCAAGGGGGGACAGATCGATACAATGAGCAGTTCTTC
few	TRBV29-1	TRBJ1-1	TRBD1	CSGTGKMGTEAFF	TGCAGCGGGACAGGGAAGATGGGCACTGAAGCTTTCTTT
-	TRBV27	TRBJ1-1	TRBD1	CASSFSGTGGWFF	TGTGCCAGCAGTTTCTCCGGGACAGGGGGTTGGTTCTTT
-	TRBV24-1	TRBJ2-1	-	CAIRNRANNEQFF	TGTGCCATCAGGAACAGGGCAAACAATGAGCAGTTCTTC
-	TRBV27	TRBJ2-7	TRBD1	CASSARRDRPYEQYF	TGTGCCAGCAGCGCCCGAAGGGACAGGCCCTACGAGCAGTACTTC
-	TRBV28	TRBJ2-1	TRBD2	CASSLPSGRVVEQFF	TGTGCCAGCAGTTTACCGAGCGGGAGGGTAGTTGAGCAGTTCTTC
-	TRBV14	TRBJ1-1	-	CASTPLLATGQNTEAFF	TGTGCCAGCACCCCTCTGCTTGCTACTGGACAGAACACTGAAGCTTTCTTT
-	TRBV3-1/TRBV3-2	TRBJ2-1	TRBD2	CASSQPLVAGVNNEQFF	TGTGCCAGCAGCCAGCCCCTGGTGGCGGGGGTTAACAATGAGCAGTTCTTC
-	TRBV5-1	TRBJ1-2	TRBD1	CASSLAQGGRGVGYTF	TGCGCCAGCAGCTTGGCCCAAGGGGGCAGGGGGGTCGGCTACACCTTC
-	TRBV4-1	TRBJ2-2	-	CASSSAGTNTGELFF	TGCGCCAGCAGCAGCGCCGGGACTAACACCGGGGAGCTGTTTTTT
-	TRBV28	TRBJ2-7	-	CASARDTTYEQYF	TGTGCCAGCGCCCGGGACACTACTTACGAGCAGTACTTC
few	TRBV7-8	TRBJ1-5	-	CASSIDKNSNQPQHF	TGTGCCAGCAGCATTGACAAGAATAGCAATCAGCCCCAGCATTTT
-	TRBV4-2	TRBJ2-5	TRBD2	CASSQHAVMGAGIQETQYF	TGTGCCAGCAGCCAACATGCAGTCATGGGAGCGGGGATCCAAGAGACCCAGTACTTC
-	TRBV7-3	TRBJ2-5	-	CASSLTPGMEPKRYF	TGTGCCAGCAGCTTAACGCCAGGGATGGAGCCCAAGCGGTACTTC
-	TRBV9	TRBJ1-4	-	CASSVGITNEKLFF	TGTGCCAGCAGCGTCGGGATAACTAATGAAAAACTGTTTTTT
-	TRBV28	TRBJ2-1	TRBD2	CASRAGLAEQFF	TGTGCCAGCAGAGCCGGACTAGCGGAGCAGTTCTTC
-	TRBV5-1	TRBJ1-4	-	CASSLALDPNEKLFF	TGCGCCAGCAGCTTGGCCCTAGACCCAAATGAAAAACTGTTTTTT
-	TRBV6-5	TRBJ2-7	TRBD1	CASSSDRGGGYEQYF	TGTGCCAGCAGTTCGGACAGGGGGGGAGGCTACGAGCAGTACTTC
-	TRBV28	TRBJ1-6	TRBD1	CASNPRQGRNSPLHF	TGTGCCAGCAACCCTCGACAGGGTCGAAATTCACCCCTCCACTTT
-	TRBV7-8	TRBJ1-4	-	CASSVRQFVNEKLFF	TGTGCCAGCAGCGTTCGACAGTTTGTTAATGAAAAACTGTTTTTT
-	TRBV19	TRBJ2-1	-	CASSIIRGTRANEQFF	TGTGCCAGTAGTATCATTCGCGGGACCAGGGCGAATGAGCAGTTCTTC
once	TRBV27	TRBJ2-1	-	CASVQGFPYNEQFF	TGTGCCAGCGTCCAGGGGTTTCCTTACAATGAGCAGTTCTTC
few	TRBV18	TRBJ1-4	TRBD1	CASSPTGTGSRKLFF	TGTGCCAGCTCACCCACCGGGACAGGATCGCGAAAACTGTTTTTT
-	TRBV11-2	TRBJ1-6	-	CASSLDLNSPLHF	TGTGCCAGCAGCTTAGATCTAAATTCACCCCTCCACTTT